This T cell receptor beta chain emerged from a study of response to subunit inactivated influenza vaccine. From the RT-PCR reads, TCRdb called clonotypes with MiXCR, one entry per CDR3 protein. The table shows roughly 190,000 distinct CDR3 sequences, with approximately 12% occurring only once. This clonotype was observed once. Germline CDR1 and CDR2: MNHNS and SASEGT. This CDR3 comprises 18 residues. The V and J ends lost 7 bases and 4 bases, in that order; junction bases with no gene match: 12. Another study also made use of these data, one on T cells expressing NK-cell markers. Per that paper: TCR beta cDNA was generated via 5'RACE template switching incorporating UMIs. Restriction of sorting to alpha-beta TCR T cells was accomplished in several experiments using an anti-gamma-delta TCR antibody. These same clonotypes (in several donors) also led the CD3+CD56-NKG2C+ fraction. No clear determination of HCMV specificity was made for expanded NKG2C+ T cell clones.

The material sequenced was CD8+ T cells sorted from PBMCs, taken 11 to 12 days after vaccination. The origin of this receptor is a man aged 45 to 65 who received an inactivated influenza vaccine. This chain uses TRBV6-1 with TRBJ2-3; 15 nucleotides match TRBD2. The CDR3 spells CASTILPGLAGGSDTQYF. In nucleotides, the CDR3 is TGTGCCAGCACCATACTTCCGGGACTAGCGGGAGGATCAGATACGCAGTATTTT.